The 3 T cell receptor beta chains presented below share a single source sample, sequenced in a study of blood T cell repertoires in COVID-19. TCRdb's copy holds only in-frame clones and misses some; the assay was immunoSEQ multiplex PCR. The table shows about 59,000 clones, with 80% occurring only once. Sequencing was carried out using peripheral blood. The receptors here all came from a man in his 60s with acute or convalescent COVID-19.

This sequence joins TRBV19 and TRBJ1-5; 7 positions match TRBD1. After removal of 7 bases from V and 3 bases from J, the junction contained 12 bases not matched to a gene. Per the germline V gene, CDR1 is LNHDA and CDR2 is SQIVND (reference sequence). The length of the CDR3 is 16 residues. The CDR3 spells CASTNDRVGANQPQHF. The CDR3 DNA reads as TGTGCCAGTACCAACGACAGGGTGGGGGCCAATCAGCCCCAGCATTTT.

The chain combines TRBV6-5 with TRBJ1-4, with D perhaps TRBD1 (5 bases). V shed 6 bases and J shed 4 bases, with 9 bases lying between them. Germline loops: CDR1 MNHEY, CDR2 SVGAGI. The CDR3 is made up of 13 amino acids. Here the CDR3 reads CASSRVVNEKLFF. The CDR3 coding sequence is TGTGCCAGCAGCAGGGTTGTTAATGAAAAACTGTTTTTT.

The chain uses TRBV2 and TRBJ2-5, with 8 bases aligning to TRBD1. Germline CDR1 and CDR2: SNHLY and FYNNEI. The CDR3 consists of 13 residues. Unmatched junction bases numbered 8, after V lost 7 bases and J lost 7 bases. This CDR3 is CASTGQGAGTQYF. The DNA of the CDR3 is TGTGCCAGCACCGGGCAGGGGGCTGGGACCCAGTACTTC.